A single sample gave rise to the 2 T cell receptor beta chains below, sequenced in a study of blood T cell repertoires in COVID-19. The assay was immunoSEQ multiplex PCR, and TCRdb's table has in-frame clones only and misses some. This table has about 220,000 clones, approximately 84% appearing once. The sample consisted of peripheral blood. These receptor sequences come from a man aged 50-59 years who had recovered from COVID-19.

CDR3 bases: TGTGCCAGCACCTCGGCGGGTCATAACACTGAAGCTTTCTTT. Translation gives CASTSAGHNTEAFF. This chain links TRBV28 with TRBJ1-1; D remains ambiguous. V gave up 7 bases and J gave up 2 bases, with 14 bases separating them. From germline, CDR1 is MDHEN and CDR2 SYDVKM. CDR3 length: 14 residues.

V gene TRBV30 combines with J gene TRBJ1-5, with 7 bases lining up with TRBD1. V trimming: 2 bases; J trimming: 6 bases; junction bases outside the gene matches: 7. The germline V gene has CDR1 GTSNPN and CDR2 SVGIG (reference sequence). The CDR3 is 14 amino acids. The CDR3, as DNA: TGTGCCTGGAGTACCCGGGGACAGTTTCAGCCCCAGCATTTT. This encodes CAWSTRGQFQPQHF.